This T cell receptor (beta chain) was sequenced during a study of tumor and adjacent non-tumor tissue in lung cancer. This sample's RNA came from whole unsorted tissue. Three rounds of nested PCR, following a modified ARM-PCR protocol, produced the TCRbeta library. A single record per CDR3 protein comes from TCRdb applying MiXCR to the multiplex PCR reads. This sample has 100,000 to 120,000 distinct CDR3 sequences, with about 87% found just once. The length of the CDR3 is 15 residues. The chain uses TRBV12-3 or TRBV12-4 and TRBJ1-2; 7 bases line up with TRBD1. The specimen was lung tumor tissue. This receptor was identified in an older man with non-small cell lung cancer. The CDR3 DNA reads TGTGCACGCAATTTATTGACAGGGTTTGGCTATGGCTACACCTTC. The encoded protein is CARNLLTGFGYGYTF.